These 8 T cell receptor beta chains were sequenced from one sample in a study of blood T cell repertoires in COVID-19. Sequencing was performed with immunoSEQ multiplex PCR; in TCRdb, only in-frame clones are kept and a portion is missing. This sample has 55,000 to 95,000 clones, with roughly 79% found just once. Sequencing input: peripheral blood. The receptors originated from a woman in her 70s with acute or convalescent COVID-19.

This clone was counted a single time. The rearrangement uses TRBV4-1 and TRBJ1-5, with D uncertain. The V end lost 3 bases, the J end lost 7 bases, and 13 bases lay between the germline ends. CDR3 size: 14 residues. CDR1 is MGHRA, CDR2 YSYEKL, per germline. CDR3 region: CASSHPPARQPQHF. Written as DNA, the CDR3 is TGCGCCAGCAGCCACCCGCCCGCGCGGCAGCCCCAGCATTTT.

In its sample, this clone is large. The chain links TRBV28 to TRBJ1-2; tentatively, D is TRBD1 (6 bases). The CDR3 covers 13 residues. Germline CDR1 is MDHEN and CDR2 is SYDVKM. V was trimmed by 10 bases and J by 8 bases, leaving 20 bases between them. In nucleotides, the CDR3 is TGTGCCACCACCCCCCGGGGGGCGGGGGGCTACACCTTC. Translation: CATTPRGAGGYTF.

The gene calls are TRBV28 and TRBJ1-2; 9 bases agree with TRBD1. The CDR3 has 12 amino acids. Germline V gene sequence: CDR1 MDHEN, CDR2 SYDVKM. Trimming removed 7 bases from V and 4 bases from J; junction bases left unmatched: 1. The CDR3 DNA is TGTGCCAGCACGACAGGGGGCTATGGCTACACCTTC. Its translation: CASTTGGYGYTF.

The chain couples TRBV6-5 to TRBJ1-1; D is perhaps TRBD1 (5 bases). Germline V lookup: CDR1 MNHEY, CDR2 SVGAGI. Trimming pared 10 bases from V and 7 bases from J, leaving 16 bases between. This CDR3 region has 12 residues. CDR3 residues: CATGTDLFEAFF. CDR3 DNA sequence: TGTGCCACGGGGACTGACCTTTTTGAAGCTTTCTTT.

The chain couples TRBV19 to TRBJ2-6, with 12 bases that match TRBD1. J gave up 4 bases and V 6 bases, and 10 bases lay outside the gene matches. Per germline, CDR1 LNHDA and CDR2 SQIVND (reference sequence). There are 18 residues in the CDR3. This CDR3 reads CASSPPGQGAIGANVLTF. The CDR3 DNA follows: TGTGCCAGTAGCCCCCCGGGACAGGGGGCAATAGGGGCCAACGTCCTGACTTTC.

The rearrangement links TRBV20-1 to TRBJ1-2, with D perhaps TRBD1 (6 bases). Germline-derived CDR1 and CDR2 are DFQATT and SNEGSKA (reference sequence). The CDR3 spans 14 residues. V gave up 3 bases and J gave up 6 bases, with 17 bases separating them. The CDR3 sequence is CSASLGRGRHGYTF. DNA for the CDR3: TGCAGTGCTAGTCTCGGCAGGGGTAGGCATGGCTACACCTTC.

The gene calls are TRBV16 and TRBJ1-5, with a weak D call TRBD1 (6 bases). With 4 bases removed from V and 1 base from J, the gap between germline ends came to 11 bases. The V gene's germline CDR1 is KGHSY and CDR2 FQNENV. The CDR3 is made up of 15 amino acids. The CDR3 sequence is CASSPNRVSNQPQHF. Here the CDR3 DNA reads TGTGCCAGCAGCCCTAACAGGGTGAGCAATCAGCCCCAGCATTTT.

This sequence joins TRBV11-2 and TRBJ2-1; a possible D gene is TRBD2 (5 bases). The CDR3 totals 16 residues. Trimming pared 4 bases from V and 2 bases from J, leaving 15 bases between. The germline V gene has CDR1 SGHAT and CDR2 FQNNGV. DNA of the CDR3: TGTGCCAGCAGCTCCAGGAAGGGAGAGGCCTACAATGAGCAGTTCTTC. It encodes CASSSRKGEAYNEQFF.